Listed below are T cell receptor beta chains from one sample, sequenced in a study of vaccination effects on CD4 cells after COVID-19. Only in-frame clones appear in the TCRdb table, and some are missing; sequencing was by immunoSEQ multiplex PCR. The data hold approximately 33,000 clones, with approximately 78% observed a single time. Antigen specificity for these receptors is unknown. The sample was CD4+ T cells from PBMCs cultured with HCoV-NL63 spike peptides, taken before COVID-19 vaccination. All receptors derive from a human donor who had a prior SARS-CoV-2 infection. The CDR3 runs from the conserved cysteine through the conserved F or W. The D gene is left open where the match is weak. Some rows have no size entry. The others give once, few or many, or a class for an expanded clone.

clone_size	v_call	d_call	j_call	cdr3_aa	cdr3_nt
NA	TRBV11-3	NA	TRBJ1-1	CASSLAPGDEAFF	TGTGCCAGCAGCTTAGCCCCAGGGGATGAAGCTTTCTTT
NA	TRBV19	NA	TRBJ2-1	CASSSHPRAYNEQFF	TGTGCCAGTAGTAGCCACCCAAGGGCCTACAATGAGCAGTTCTTC
few	TRBV30	NA	TRBJ1-2	CAWSSRENYGYTF	TGTGCCTGGAGTAGTAGGGAAAACTATGGCTACACCTTC
NA	TRBV3-1/TRBV3-2	NA	TRBJ1-1	CASSQGWGNTEAFF	TGTGCCAGCAGCCAAGGCTGGGGGAACACTGAAGCTTTCTTT
NA	TRBV14	TRBD2	TRBJ2-4	CASSHSTSGSRNIQYF	TGTGCCAGCAGCCACTCTACTAGCGGGAGTCGAAACATTCAGTACTTC
NA	TRBV7-8	NA	TRBJ1-5	CASSLFSSNQPQHF	TGTGCCAGCAGCTTATTTTCGAGCAATCAGCCCCAGCATTTT
NA	TRBV28	NA	TRBJ2-7	CASSLLRYEQYF	TGTGCCAGCAGCCTTCTAAGGTACGAGCAGTACTTC
NA	TRBV19	NA	TRBJ2-1	CASSPIRLGEQFF	TGTGCCAGTAGTCCCATAAGGCTAGGGGAGCAGTTCTTC
few	TRBV24-1	NA	TRBJ2-2	CAIARGQSNTGELFF	TGTGCCATCGCCCGTGGACAGTCGAACACCGGGGAGCTGTTTTTT
NA	TRBV2	NA	TRBJ1-1	CASSEDGIPGTEAFF	TGTGCCAGCAGTGAAGACGGCATACCAGGTACTGAAGCTTTCTTT
NA	TRBV2	NA	TRBJ2-1	CASSEALPSPYNEQFF	TGTGCCAGCAGTGAAGCGCTTCCATCTCCCTACAATGAGCAGTTCTTC
NA	TRBV11-3	NA	TRBJ2-1	CASSLTGENTGQFF	TGTGCCAGCAGCTTAACGGGGGAAAATACCGGGCAGTTCTTC
NA	TRBV5-4	NA	TRBJ2-5	CASSPSGSGQYF	TGTGCCAGCAGCCCCTCGGGAAGCGGCCAGTACTTC
NA	TRBV2	NA	TRBJ2-7	CASSEELGPYEQYF	TGTGCCAGCAGTGAGGAGTTGGGACCCTACGAGCAGTACTTC
NA	TRBV6-1	NA	TRBJ2-7	CASSEIWREQYF	TGTGCCAGCAGTGAAATTTGGAGGGAGCAGTACTTC
NA	TRBV18	NA	TRBJ2-7	CASSEQGNEQYF	TGTGCCAGCTCGGAACAGGGCAACGAGCAGTACTTC
NA	TRBV6-6	TRBD2	TRBJ2-3	CATRTSGGDTQYF	TGTGCCACTCGGACTAGCGGGGGGGATACGCAGTATTTT
few	TRBV9	NA	TRBJ1-1	CASSVVGGRHEAFF	TGTGCCAGCAGCGTAGTGGGGGGCCGGCATGAAGCTTTCTTT
once	TRBV7-3	NA	TRBJ2-1	CASSLTSSNEQFF	TGTGCCAGCAGCTTAACTAGCTCGAATGAGCAGTTCTTC
NA	TRBV23-1	TRBD1	TRBJ2-7	CASSHFGTAIYEQYF	TGCGCCAGCAGTCACTTCGGGACAGCTATCTACGAGCAGTACTTC
NA	TRBV7-2	NA	TRBJ1-2	CASSLARLDGYTF	TGTGCCAGCAGCTTAGCTAGACTAGATGGCTACACCTTC
NA	TRBV19	NA	TRBJ2-5	CASSRSGPSRQETQYF	TGTGCCAGTAGTCGTTCGGGACCAAGCAGACAAGAGACCCAGTACTTC
NA	TRBV30	NA	TRBJ2-5	CAWTRAGAQETQYF	TGTGCCTGGACCAGGGCGGGGGCGCAAGAGACCCAGTACTTC
NA	TRBV4-1	NA	TRBJ2-7	CASSQDNRPGSYEQYF	TGCGCCAGCAGCCAAGATAATCGGCCGGGTTCCTACGAGCAGTACTTC
NA	TRBV5-5	NA	TRBJ1-1	CASSNKEGSYNTEAFF	TGTGCCAGCAGTAACAAGGAAGGCTCGTATAACACTGAAGCTTTCTTT
NA	TRBV4-1	NA	TRBJ2-7	CASSQSGTDYEQYF	TGCGCCAGCAGTCAGAGTGGGACGGACTACGAGCAGTACTTC
NA	TRBV2	NA	TRBJ1-6	CASSTDPVPSPLHF	TGTGCCAGCAGTACGGACCCGGTACCTTCACCCCTCCACTTT